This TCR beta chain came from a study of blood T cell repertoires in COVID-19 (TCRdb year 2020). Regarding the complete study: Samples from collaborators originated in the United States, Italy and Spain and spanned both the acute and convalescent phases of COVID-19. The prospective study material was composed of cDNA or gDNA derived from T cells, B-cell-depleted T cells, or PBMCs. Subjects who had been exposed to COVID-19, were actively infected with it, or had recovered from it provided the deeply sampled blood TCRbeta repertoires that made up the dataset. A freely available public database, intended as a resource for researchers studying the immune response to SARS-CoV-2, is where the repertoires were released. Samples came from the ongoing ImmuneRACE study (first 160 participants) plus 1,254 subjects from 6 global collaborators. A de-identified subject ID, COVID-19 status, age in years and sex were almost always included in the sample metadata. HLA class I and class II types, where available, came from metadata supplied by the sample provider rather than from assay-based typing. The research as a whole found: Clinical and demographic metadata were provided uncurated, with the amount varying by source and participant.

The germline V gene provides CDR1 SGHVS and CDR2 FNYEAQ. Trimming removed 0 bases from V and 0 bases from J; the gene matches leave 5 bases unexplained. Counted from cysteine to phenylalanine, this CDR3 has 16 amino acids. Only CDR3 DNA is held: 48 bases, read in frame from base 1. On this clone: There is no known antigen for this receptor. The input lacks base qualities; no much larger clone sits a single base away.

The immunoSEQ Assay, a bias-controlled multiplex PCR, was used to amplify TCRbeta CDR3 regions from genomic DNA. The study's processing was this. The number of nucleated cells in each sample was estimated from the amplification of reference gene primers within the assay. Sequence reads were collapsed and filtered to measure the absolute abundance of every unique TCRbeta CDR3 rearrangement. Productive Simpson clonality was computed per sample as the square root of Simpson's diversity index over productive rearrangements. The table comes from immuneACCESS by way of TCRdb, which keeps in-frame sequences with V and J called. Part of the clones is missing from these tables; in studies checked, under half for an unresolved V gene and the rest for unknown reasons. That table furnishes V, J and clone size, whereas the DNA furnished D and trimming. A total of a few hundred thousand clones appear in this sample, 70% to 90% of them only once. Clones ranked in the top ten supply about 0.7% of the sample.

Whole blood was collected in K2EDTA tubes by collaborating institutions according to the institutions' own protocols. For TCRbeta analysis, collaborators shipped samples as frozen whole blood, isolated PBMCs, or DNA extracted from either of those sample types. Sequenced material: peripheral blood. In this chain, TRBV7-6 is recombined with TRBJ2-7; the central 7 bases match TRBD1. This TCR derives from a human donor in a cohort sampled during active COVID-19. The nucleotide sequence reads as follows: TGTGCCAGCAGCTTAGCGAGGGGGCCCCACTCCTACGAGCAGTACTTC. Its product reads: CASSLARGPHSYEQYF.